Included here is one T cell receptor beta chain sequence, with context. Its target is not known. This CDR3 has 16 amino acids. Germline V gene sequence: CDR1 SGHNT, CDR2 YYREEE (reference sequence). The V and J ends lost 0 bases and 6 bases, in that order; junction bases with no gene match: 12. The record originates from a study of cytomegalovirus exposure and HLA in healthy donors. Across the study: Of some 400 genotyped donors, roughly 81% grouped in the Caucasian-associated ancestry cluster.

A multiplex PCR was run with 60 Vbeta primers and 13 Jbeta primers. The table came from immunoSEQ multiplex PCR; TCRdb's copy has only in-frame clones and leaves some out. Here the sample spans 180,000 or so clones, about 72% being singletons. Whole-study results and caveats: Later work showed greater clonal expansion in HLA-associated TCR beta chains than in equally common others.

J is TRBJ2-7 and V is TRBV5-4; 7 bases are a match to TRBD2. The receptor's source is a human donor in good health. Sequencing used PBMCs. This CDR3 is CASSLDPLNPSGEQYF. Written as DNA, the CDR3 is TGTGCCAGCAGCTTGGACCCACTAAATCCTAGCGGCGAGCAGTACTTC.